These T cell receptor beta chains were read from a single sample in a study of graft-versus-host responses after intestinal transplantation. Profiling relied on immunoSEQ multiplex PCR, and the TCRdb table lists in-frame clones only, not all of them. The sample carries around 96,000 clones, about 90% recorded once. Their antigen targets remain unknown. The sequences come from unstimulated CD4+ T cells sorted from spleen or lymph node cells, collected before intestinal transplant. The receptors were sampled from a human donor who received an intestinal transplant. Both conserved end residues are part of each CDR3. D genes are given only for firm matches. Expanded clones are given a class, and other clones once, few, many or no size at all.

TRBJ2-3,NA,TRBV6-5,NA,TGTGCCAGCAGTTACCGGGATGGCACAGATACGCAGTATTTT,CASSYRDGTDTQYF
TRBJ1-6,NA,TRBV11-2,NA,TGTGCCAGCAGCACCGGGTCGTGGTCACCCCTCCACTTT,CASSTGSWSPLHF
TRBJ2-3,NA,TRBV9,TRBD2,TGTGCCAGCAGCGTCTTCTCGGGGGGAGGCACAGATACGCAGTATTTT,CASSVFSGGGTDTQYF
TRBJ1-1,NA,TRBV7-2,TRBD1,TGTGCCAGCAGCTCAAACACAGGGGCCCTCGAAGCTTTCTTT,CASSSNTGALEAFF
TRBJ1-6,NA,TRBV2,NA,TGTGCCAGCAGCCAATCAGACTGGGTTGTGGCACCCCTCCACTTT,CASSQSDWVVAPLHF
TRBJ1-2,NA,TRBV15,TRBD1,TGTGCCACCAGCAGGTCCGGGACAGGGGTTTTAGAATATGGCTACACCTTC,CATSRSGTGVLEYGYTF
TRBJ1-5,NA,TRBV27,NA,TGTGCCAGCAGGAAGAACAGGGTTTCGCCCCAGCATTTT,CASRKNRVSPQHF
TRBJ1-2,few,TRBV19,TRBD1,TGTGCCAGTACCCCGACAGGGTACTATGGCTACACCTTC,CASTPTGYYGYTF
TRBJ2-2,NA,TRBV19,NA,TGTGCCAGTAGTACGACCGGGGGGCTAAACACCGGGGAGCTGTTTTTT,CASSTTGGLNTGELFF
TRBJ1-3,NA,TRBV6-6,TRBD1,TGTGCCAGCACACAGACAGGGCGTCAGGGAAACACCATATATTTT,CASTQTGRQGNTIYF
TRBJ2-1,NA,TRBV5-1,TRBD1,TGCGCCAGCAGCTTGTCCGGGACAGGGGTGGAGGGGCGGTTCTTC,CASSLSGTGVEGRFF
TRBJ1-1,NA,TRBV20-1,NA,TGCAGTGCTCTCCGGCCAGGGAAAGCTTTCTTT,CSALRPGKAFF
TRBJ2-7,NA,TRBV6-1,TRBD1,TGTGCCAGCAGTGTACGGACAGGGAGCTCCTACGAGCAGTACTTC,CASSVRTGSSYEQYF
TRBJ2-7,NA,TRBV30,NA,TGTGCCTGGAGTGGGCCAGGGCTCAACTACGAGCAGTACTTC,CAWSGPGLNYEQYF
TRBJ2-6,NA,TRBV28,TRBD1,TGTGCCAGCAGTCACAGGGGTATCGCTGGGGCCAACGTCCTGACTTTC,CASSHRGIAGANVLTF
TRBJ1-2,NA,TRBV6-5,TRBD1,TGTGCCAGCAGTGAGACAGGGGTGGGGGGCTACACCTTC,CASSETGVGGYTF
TRBJ2-3,NA,TRBV7-3,NA,TGTGCCAGCAGCCCCCGGACTAACACAGATACGCAGTATTTT,CASSPRTNTDTQYF
TRBJ1-3,NA,TRBV15,TRBD1,TGTGCCACCAGCAGAGATTTGGGGACAGGTACCGTCTCTGGAAACACCATATATTTT,CATSRDLGTGTVSGNTIYF
TRBJ2-3,NA,TRBV9,TRBD2,TGTGCCAGCAGCGTCGTGGGACTAGCGGCAGATACGCAGTATTTT,CASSVVGLAADTQYF
TRBJ2-1,NA,TRBV29-1,NA,TGCAGCGTTGAGGGGGGTTTGGGCGGGTCAGACAATGAGCAGTTCTTC,CSVEGGLGGSDNEQFF
TRBJ2-7,NA,TRBV6-1,TRBD2,TGTGCCAGCAGCGACGCGGGGGGGCCCTACGAGCAGTACTTC,CASSDAGGPYEQYF
TRBJ2-1,NA,TRBV5-6,NA,TGTGCCAGCAGCCTTCCCAGGGGGAGGCCCTCTGAATCCTACAATGAGCAGTTCTTC,CASSLPRGRPSESYNEQFF
TRBJ2-1,NA,TRBV6-6,NA,TGTGCCAGCAGTTATGAAGGGGGTTTTGAGCAGTTCTTC,CASSYEGGFEQFF
TRBJ1-2,once,TRBV7-2,NA,TGTGCCAGCAGCTTAGTTTGGGACACTGGAGGTGGCTACACCTTC,CASSLVWDTGGGYTF
TRBJ2-1,NA,TRBV6-4,TRBD2,TGTGCCAGCAGTGACTCCTCGGGACTAGCGGGGATTCACTCCTACAATGAGCAGTTCTTC,CASSDSSGLAGIHSYNEQFF
TRBJ2-7,NA,TRBV5-1,NA,TGCGCCAGCAGCTTCCGCTCGACAGGTTCCTACGAGCAGTACTTC,CASSFRSTGSYEQYF
TRBJ1-3,few,TRBV2,NA,TGTGCCAGCAGTGACGAGGGAGTACCTGGAAACACCATATATTTT,CASSDEGVPGNTIYF
TRBJ2-7,NA,TRBV6-5,NA,TGTGCCAGCAGTTACTCTGGGCGAACCTACGAGCAGTACTTC,CASSYSGRTYEQYF
TRBJ1-2,once,TRBV29-1,TRBD1,TGCAGCACTTCTGGGACAGGGGAAGGTGGCTACACCTTC,CSTSGTGEGGYTF
TRBJ2-1,NA,TRBV4-1,NA,TGCGCCAGCAGCCAAGATGATCGGGGCAATGAGCAGTTCTTC,CASSQDDRGNEQFF
TRBJ1-2,NA,TRBV6-6,TRBD1,TGTGCCAGCAGCTCGACAGGGGAGGGAGGTGACTATGGCTACACCTTC,CASSSTGEGGDYGYTF
TRBJ2-1,once,TRBV5-1,NA,TGCGCCAGCAGCCCACTAGTAGGTAGTGGAAGGTCAAAGTTCTTC,CASSPLVGSGRSKFF
TRBJ2-7,NA,TRBV6-1,TRBD1,TGTGCCAGCAGTGACCTCCGGGTCCCGGGACAGGGCGCTAAAGGCGAGCAGTACTTC,CASSDLRVPGQGAKGEQYF
TRBJ2-2,NA,TRBV5-1,NA,TGCGCCAGCAGCTTGGGGGTGGCGGGAAGAACCGGGGAGCTGTTTTTT,CASSLGVAGRTGELFF
TRBJ1-1,NA,TRBV2,NA,TGTGCCAGCCCCAGTGAGGCGAACACTGAAGCTTTCTTT,CASPSEANTEAFF
TRBJ1-3,NA,TRBV6-5,TRBD1,TGTGCCAGCAGCCGGGGGACAGGCTTAAACACCATATATTTT,CASSRGTGLNTIYF
TRBJ2-3,NA,TRBV19,NA,TGTGCCAGTAGTATAGTGGGGGGGCGCACAGATACGCAGTATTTT,CASSIVGGRTDTQYF